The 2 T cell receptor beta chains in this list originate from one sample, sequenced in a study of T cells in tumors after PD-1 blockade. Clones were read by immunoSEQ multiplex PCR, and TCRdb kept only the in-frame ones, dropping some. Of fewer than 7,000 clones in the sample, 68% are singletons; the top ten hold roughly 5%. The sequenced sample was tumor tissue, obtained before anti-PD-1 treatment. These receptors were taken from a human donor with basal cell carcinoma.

The CDR3 protein is CASSPGARESRETQYF. Here the CDR3 DNA reads TGTGCCAGCAGCCCAGGGGCGCGGGAGAGTAGGGAGACCCAGTACTTC. The chain is built from TRBV11-3 and TRBJ2-5; TRBD2 might be the D (7 bases). V dropped 5 bases and J dropped 5 bases, with 21 bases sitting between them. CDR1 and CDR2 (germline): SGHNT, YENEEA. The CDR3 is 16 amino acids.

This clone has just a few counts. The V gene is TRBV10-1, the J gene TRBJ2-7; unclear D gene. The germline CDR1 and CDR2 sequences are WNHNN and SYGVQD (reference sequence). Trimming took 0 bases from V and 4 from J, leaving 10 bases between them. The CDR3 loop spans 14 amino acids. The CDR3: CASSESTSRYEQYF. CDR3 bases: TGCGCCAGCAGTGAGTCGACCTCCCGATACGAGCAGTACTTC.